Listed below are T cell receptor beta chains from one sample, sequenced in a study of human T cells and chemical hapten exposure. One entry per CDR3 protein, called by TCRdb with MiXCR from the RACE reads. The data contain more than 250,000 distinct CDR3 sequences, over 8% of them seen just once; the ten biggest clones take up over 2%. The sample in question was whole blood, obtained in connection with sensitization to the hapten diphenylcyclopropenone (DPC). The receptors come from a woman aged 40 to 50 with alopecia areata. Some clones in this sample may be carry-over from other donors' samples. Each CDR3 is given with its conserved first and last residue. A D gene is named only where the DNA matches it firmly. Some rows mark clone size as missing; the rest say once, few, many or name a class of expanded clone.

TRBV12-3/TRBV12-4	-	TRBJ2-1	TRBD2	TGTGCCAGCAGGGGACTAGCGGGAAGTGAGCAGTTCTTC	CASRGLAGSEQFF
TRBV6-6	many	TRBJ2-6	-	TGTGCCAGCAGACACTATAAGACAGACTCTGGGGCCAACGTCCTGACTTTC	CASRHYKTDSGANVLTF
TRBV5-5	-	TRBJ2-7	-	TGTGCCAGCAGCTTGGCCCCAGGCACCTACGAGCAGTACTTC	CASSLAPGTYEQYF
TRBV2	-	TRBJ1-5	-	TGTGCCAGCACCAGGGAGGGTAGCAATCAGCCCCAGCATTTT	CASTREGSNQPQHF
TRBV7-2	many	TRBJ2-1	-	TGTGCCAGCAGGAGGGTTTCGGGGTACAATGAGCAGTTCTTC	CASRRVSGYNEQFF
TRBV19	many	TRBJ1-5	-	TGTGCCAGTAGCTCCGGGATTAGGGGCAATCAGCCCCAGCATTTT	CASSSGIRGNQPQHF
TRBV20-1	-	TRBJ1-1	-	TGCAGTGCTAGGTTGACACTTAACACTGAAGCTTTCTTT	CSARLTLNTEAFF
TRBV7-9	few	TRBJ1-1	-	TGTGCCAGCAAATCAGGACAGCGACGAGAAGCTTTCTTT	CASKSGQRREAFF
TRBV6-1	few	TRBJ2-1	-	TGTGCCAGCAGTGAGACAAACCTATCCGGGGGAAATGAGCAGTTCTTC	CASSETNLSGGNEQFF
TRBV6-5	few	TRBJ2-2	-	TGTGCCAGCACCCAGTATAGCGGAAACACCGGGGAGCTGTTTTTT	CASTQYSGNTGELFF
TRBV6-1	many	TRBJ1-5	-	TGTGCCAGCAGTCCTTTTTCCCCCAATCAGCCCCAGCATTTT	CASSPFSPNQPQHF
TRBV28	few	TRBJ1-2	-	TGTGCCAGCAGAGCAGCAGCGTACTATGGCTACACCTTC	CASRAAAYYGYTF
TRBV12-3/TRBV12-4	few	TRBJ2-3	-	TGTGCCAGCTGTTTACTCCGGGCCCCCTTGTATTTT	CASCLLRAPLYF
TRBV28	few	TRBJ2-3	-	TGTGCCAGCAGGCCTACGGGCACAGATACGCAGTATTTT	CASRPTGTDTQYF
TRBV29-1	many	TRBJ2-4	-	TGCAGCGTTGAAGATGGGGCCAAAAACATTCAGTACTTC	CSVEDGAKNIQYF
TRBV15	-	TRBJ1-5	-	TGTGCCACCAGCATCCTGCCGTGGGGATCGCGGGGCAATCAGCCCCAGCATTTT	CATSILPWGSRGNQPQHF
TRBV6-2/TRBV6-3	many	TRBJ1-5	-	TGTGCCAGCAGTTACTCGAGAGGGAGCAATCAGCCCCAGCATTTT	CASSYSRGSNQPQHF
TRBV6-5	-	TRBJ2-7	TRBD2	TGTGCCAGCAGTTACTCGTTAGCTATAGCTAGGCGGGAGGCCTCCTACGAGCAGTACTTC	CASSYSLAIARREASYEQYF
TRBV5-6	few	TRBJ2-1	TRBD2	TGTGCCAGCAGCGCCGCGGAGCGGGAGTATGAGCAGTTCTTC	CASSAAEREYEQFF
TRBV14	-	TRBJ2-1	TRBD2	TGTGCCAGCAGCCAATGGGGACTAGCGGGAGTCAATGAGCAGTTCTTC	CASSQWGLAGVNEQFF
TRBV28	few	TRBJ2-5	-	TGTGCCTGCTCGCAGGGGTCAGAGACCCAGTACTTC	CACSQGSETQYF
TRBV6-6	-	TRBJ1-1	-	TGTGCCAGCAGTTCACGAGGGCAAGAAGGTGAAGCTTTCTTT	CASSSRGQEGEAFF
TRBV14	-	TRBJ1-1	-	TGTGCCAGCAGCCAACTAAGAATGAACACTGAAGCTTTCTTT	CASSQLRMNTEAFF
TRBV7-9	-	TRBJ2-4	-	TGTGCCAGCGCCACGAATGACATTCAGTACTTC	CASATNDIQYF
TRBV19	many	TRBJ1-5	TRBD1	TGTGCCAGTAGTATAGAAGGGACAGGGGATCAGCCCCAGCATTTT	CASSIEGTGDQPQHF
TRBV10-3	-	TRBJ1-1	-	TGTGCCATCAGTGAGTACGCGGGGGCCAACACTGAAGCTTTCTTT	CAISEYAGANTEAFF
TRBV6-5	-	TRBJ1-2	TRBD1	TGTGCCAGCAGTTACTCAGGCAGGGGGCCTTCTAACTATGGCTACACCTTC	CASSYSGRGPSNYGYTF
TRBV9	many	TRBJ2-5	-	TGTGCCAGCAGCGTAGCTGGGGGGTCGCAAGAGACCCAGTACTTC	CASSVAGGSQETQYF
TRBV28	-	TRBJ2-7	TRBD2	TGTGCCAGCAGTTCAAGACTAGCGTACTACTACGAGCAGTACTTC	CASSSRLAYYYEQYF
TRBV25-1	few	TRBJ1-1	-	TGTGCCAGCAGTGAGAGTGGGAACACTGAAGCTTTCTTT	CASSESGNTEAFF
TRBV5-1	-	TRBJ2-7	-	TGCGCCAGCAGCTTGGCCGGGACGAGGACCTACGAGCAGTACTTC	CASSLAGTRTYEQYF
TRBV2	few	TRBJ2-3	TRBD1	TGTGCCAGCAGAGGACAGGGCCTGGGCACAGATACGCAGTATTTT	CASRGQGLGTDTQYF
TRBV28	few	TRBJ2-3	TRBD2	TGTGCCACCAGCCTTCTAGCGGGAGTCGCAGATACGCAGTATTTT	CATSLLAGVADTQYF
TRBV7-2	few	TRBJ1-6	TRBD1	TGTGCCAGCAGCTTAGAGTGGGGGACAGGGAATTCACCCCTCCACTTT	CASSLEWGTGNSPLHF
TRBV12-3/TRBV12-4	many	TRBJ1-2	-	TGTGCCAGCAGTTTAGGGGACACCCATGGCTACACCTTC	CASSLGDTHGYTF
TRBV27	-	TRBJ1-1	TRBD1	TGTGCCAGCAGTTTAGAGGGGGCGACTGAAGCTTTCTTT	CASSLEGATEAFF
TRBV20-1	few	TRBJ2-5	-	TGCAGTGCAGACGGGGGCCAAGAGCAAGAGACCCAGTACTTC	CSADGGQEQETQYF
TRBV7-3	-	TRBJ2-7	TRBD1	TGTGCCAGCAGCCCTCAACAGGGGGCAGGCGAGCAGTACTTC	CASSPQQGAGEQYF
TRBV7-8	-	TRBJ2-3	-	TGTGCCAGCAGCTTCCGATTGACTAGCACAGATACGCAGTATTTT	CASSFRLTSTDTQYF
TRBV6-5	-	TRBJ1-1	-	TGTGCCAGCAGTTACTCAGGGGGGGGCAAAGGGAACACTGAAGCTTTCTTT	CASSYSGGGKGNTEAFF
TRBV12-3/TRBV12-4	-	TRBJ1-3	-	TGTGCCAGCAGTTCCCCGTTGACAGGTTCTGGAAACACCATATATTTT	CASSSPLTGSGNTIYF
TRBV5-1	few	TRBJ1-4	-	TGCGCCAGCAGCTTGGAGCGGGCGGCCTATGAAAAACTGTTTTTT	CASSLERAAYEKLFF
TRBV4-2	-	TRBJ2-6	TRBD2	TGTGCCAGCAGCCAGGCTACTAGCGGGGGGCGCTCTGGGGCCAACGTCCTGACTTTC	CASSQATSGGRSGANVLTF
TRBV7-2	few	TRBJ1-2	TRBD1	TGTGCCAGCAGACTGGGGGGACAGGGTAGCTATGGCTACACCTTC	CASRLGGQGSYGYTF
TRBV6-5	many	TRBJ2-2	TRBD2	TGTGCCAGCAGTTATGCGGGGGGGCTTACAACCGGGGAGCTGTTTTTT	CASSYAGGLTTGELFF
TRBV11-2	many	TRBJ2-1	TRBD2	TGTGCCAGCAGCTTAAACGCTGGACTAGCGGGATGGGAGCAGTTCTTC	CASSLNAGLAGWEQFF
TRBV6-5	-	TRBJ2-4	-	TGTGCCAGCAGCCCCGGACGGGTAAACATTCAGTACTTC	CASSPGRVNIQYF
TRBV2	many	TRBJ2-5	-	TGTGCCAGCACCGAAGGGAAGACCCAGTACTTC	CASTEGKTQYF
TRBV5-1	-	TRBJ1-3	TRBD1	TGCGCCAGCAGCCCGGGACAGGTCGATGGAAACACCATATATTTT	CASSPGQVDGNTIYF
TRBV7-9	-	TRBJ1-1	-	TGTGCCAGCAGTCAAAGTGTGGGGGACACTGAAGCTTTCTTT	CASSQSVGDTEAFF
TRBV20-1	few	TRBJ2-1	TRBD1	TGCAGTGCTTTCGGGACAGGGTCTTCGAGCTCCTACAATGAGCAGTTCTTC	CSAFGTGSSSSYNEQFF
TRBV28	-	TRBJ2-7	TRBD1	TGTGCCATCGGGACAGGCAGGACCTACGAGCAGTACTTC	CAIGTGRTYEQYF
TRBV25-1	many	TRBJ1-1	-	TGTGCCAGCAGCCCTAGCGTGGGCACTGAAGCTTTCTTT	CASSPSVGTEAFF
TRBV6-5	-	TRBJ1-3	-	TGTGCCAGCAGCGGACGGAGCTCTGGAAACACCATATATTTT	CASSGRSSGNTIYF
TRBV12-3/TRBV12-4	-	TRBJ2-4	-	TGTGCCAACAGTCTTAACGAGGGCATTCAGTACTTC	CANSLNEGIQYF
TRBV7-8	many	TRBJ2-1	TRBD1	TGTGCCAGCAAAGACAGGGGGGTTAGAAATGAGCAGTTCTTC	CASKDRGVRNEQFF